The present T cell receptor beta chain was sequenced within a study of technical replicates of blood from a few donors. CDR1 and CDR2 (germline): LNHDA, SQIVND (reference sequence). Trimming cost V 7 bases and J 1 base; bases outside gene matches: 10. The CDR3 spans 15 residues. Only in-frame clones appear in the TCRdb table, and some are missing; sequencing was by immunoSEQ multiplex PCR. The sample lists some 83,000 clones, 90% to 95% occurring once. This TCR was recovered from a human donor in good health. The chain uses TRBV19 and TRBJ2-7; 7 bases align to TRBD1. The sample was T cells isolated from PBMCs. The CDR3 spells CASTTGTATSYEQYF. The DNA of the CDR3 is TGTGCCAGTACTACCGGGACAGCAACTTCCTACGAGCAGTACTTC.